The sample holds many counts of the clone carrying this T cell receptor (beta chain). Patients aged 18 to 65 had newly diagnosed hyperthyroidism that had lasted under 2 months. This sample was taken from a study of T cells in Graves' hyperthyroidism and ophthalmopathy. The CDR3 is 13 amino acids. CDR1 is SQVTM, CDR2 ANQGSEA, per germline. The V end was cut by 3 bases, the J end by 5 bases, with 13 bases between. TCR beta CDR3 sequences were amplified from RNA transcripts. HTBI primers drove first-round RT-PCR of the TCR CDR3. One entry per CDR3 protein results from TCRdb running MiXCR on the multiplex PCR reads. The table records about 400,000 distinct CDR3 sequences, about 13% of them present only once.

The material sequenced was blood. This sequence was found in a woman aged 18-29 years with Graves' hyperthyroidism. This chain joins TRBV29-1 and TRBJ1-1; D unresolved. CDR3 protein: CSVEGRGGTEAFF. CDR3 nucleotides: TGCAGCGTTGAGGGGAGAGGTGGGACTGAAGCTTTCTTT.